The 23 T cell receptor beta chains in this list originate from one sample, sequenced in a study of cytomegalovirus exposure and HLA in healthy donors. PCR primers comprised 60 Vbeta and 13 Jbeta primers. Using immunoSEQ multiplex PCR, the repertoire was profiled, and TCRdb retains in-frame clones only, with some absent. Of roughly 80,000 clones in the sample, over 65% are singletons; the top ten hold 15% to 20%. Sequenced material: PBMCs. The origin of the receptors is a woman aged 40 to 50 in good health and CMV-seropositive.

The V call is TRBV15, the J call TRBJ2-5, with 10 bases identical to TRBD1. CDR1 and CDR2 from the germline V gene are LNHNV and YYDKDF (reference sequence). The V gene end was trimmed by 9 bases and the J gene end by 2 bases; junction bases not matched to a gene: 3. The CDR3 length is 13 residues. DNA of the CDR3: TGTGCCACTAGGGACAGGGGACAAGAGACCCAGTACTTC. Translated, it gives CATRDRGQETQYF.

The CDR3 bases are TGTGCCAGCAGCCCTGACAGGGTACGGACTGAAGCTTTCTTT. Translation gives CASSPDRVRTEAFF. The rearrangement links TRBV6-5 to TRBJ1-1; 7 bases align to TRBD1. The CDR3 consists of 14 residues. V lost 6 bases, J lost 5 bases, and 9 bases stayed unmatched. The V gene's germline CDR1 is MNHEY and CDR2 SVGAGI.

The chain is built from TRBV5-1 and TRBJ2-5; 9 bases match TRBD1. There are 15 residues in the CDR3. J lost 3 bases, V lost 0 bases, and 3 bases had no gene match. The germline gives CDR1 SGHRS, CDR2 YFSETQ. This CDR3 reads CASSLVTGGEETQYF. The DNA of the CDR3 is TGCGCCAGCAGCTTGGTGACAGGGGGTGAAGAGACCCAGTACTTC.

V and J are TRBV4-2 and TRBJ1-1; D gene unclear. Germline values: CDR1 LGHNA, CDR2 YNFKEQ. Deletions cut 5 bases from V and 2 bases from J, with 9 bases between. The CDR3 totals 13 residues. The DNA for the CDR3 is TGTGCCAGCAGCATGGCCCTTAACACTGAAGCTTTCTTT. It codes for CASSMALNTEAFF.

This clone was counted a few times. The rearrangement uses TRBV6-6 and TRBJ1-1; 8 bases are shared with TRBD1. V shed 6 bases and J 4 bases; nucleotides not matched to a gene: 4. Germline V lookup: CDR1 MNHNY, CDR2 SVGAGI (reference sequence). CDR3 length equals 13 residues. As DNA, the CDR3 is TGTGCCAGCAGACTAACAGGGGGCACTGAAGCTTTCTTT. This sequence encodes CASRLTGGTEAFF.

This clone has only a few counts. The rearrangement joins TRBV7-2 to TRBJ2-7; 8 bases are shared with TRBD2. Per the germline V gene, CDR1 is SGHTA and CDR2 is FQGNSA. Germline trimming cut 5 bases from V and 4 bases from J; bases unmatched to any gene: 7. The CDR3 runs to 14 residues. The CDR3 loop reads CASSPLAAKYEQYF. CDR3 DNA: TGTGCCAGCAGCCCACTAGCGGCGAAATACGAGCAGTACTTC. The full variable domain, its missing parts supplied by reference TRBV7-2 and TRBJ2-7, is GAGVSQSPSNKVTEKGKDVELRCDPISGHTALYWYRQSLGQGLEFLIYFQGNSAPDKSGLPSDRFSAERTGGSVSTLTIQRTQQEDSAVYLCASSPLAAKYEQYFGPGTRLTVT.

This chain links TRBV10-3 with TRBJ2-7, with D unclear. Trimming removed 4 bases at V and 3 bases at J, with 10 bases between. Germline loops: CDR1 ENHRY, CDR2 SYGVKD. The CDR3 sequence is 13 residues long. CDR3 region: CAISVLSNYEQYF. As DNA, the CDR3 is TGTGCCATCAGTGTTTTAAGCAACTACGAGCAGTACTTC.

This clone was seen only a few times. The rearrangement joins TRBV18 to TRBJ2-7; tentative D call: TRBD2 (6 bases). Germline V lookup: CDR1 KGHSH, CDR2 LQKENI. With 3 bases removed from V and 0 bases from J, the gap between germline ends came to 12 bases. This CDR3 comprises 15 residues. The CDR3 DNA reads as TGTGCCAGCTCACCTCAGAGGACTACCTCCTACGAGCAGTACTTC. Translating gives CASSPQRTTSYEQYF.

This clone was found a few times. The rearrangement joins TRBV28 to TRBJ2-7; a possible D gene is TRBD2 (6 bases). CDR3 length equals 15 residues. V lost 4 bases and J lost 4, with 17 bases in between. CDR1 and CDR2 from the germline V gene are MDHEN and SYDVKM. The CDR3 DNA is TGTGCCAGCAGTTACACCGGGAGTGGGGGATACGAGCAGTACTTC. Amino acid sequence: CASSYTGSGGYEQYF.

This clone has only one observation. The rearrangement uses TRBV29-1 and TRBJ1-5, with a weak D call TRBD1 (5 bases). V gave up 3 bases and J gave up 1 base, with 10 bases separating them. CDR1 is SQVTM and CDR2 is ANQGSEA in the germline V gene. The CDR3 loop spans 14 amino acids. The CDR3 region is CSVEIGGSNQPQHF. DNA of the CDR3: TGCAGCGTTGAGATCGGGGGAAGCAATCAGCCCCAGCATTTT.

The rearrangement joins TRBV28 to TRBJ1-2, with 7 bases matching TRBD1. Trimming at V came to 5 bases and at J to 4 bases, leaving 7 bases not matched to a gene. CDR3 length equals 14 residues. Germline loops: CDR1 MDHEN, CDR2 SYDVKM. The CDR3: CASSPQGQIYGYTF. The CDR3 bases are TGTGCCAGCAGTCCCCAGGGACAGATCTATGGCTACACCTTC.

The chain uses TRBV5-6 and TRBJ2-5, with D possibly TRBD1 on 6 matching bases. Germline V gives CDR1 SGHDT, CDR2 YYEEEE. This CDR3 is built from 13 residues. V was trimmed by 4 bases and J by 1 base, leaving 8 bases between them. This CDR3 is CASSQGGQETQYF. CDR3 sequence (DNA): TGTGCCAGCAGCCAAGGGGGCCAAGAGACCCAGTACTTC.

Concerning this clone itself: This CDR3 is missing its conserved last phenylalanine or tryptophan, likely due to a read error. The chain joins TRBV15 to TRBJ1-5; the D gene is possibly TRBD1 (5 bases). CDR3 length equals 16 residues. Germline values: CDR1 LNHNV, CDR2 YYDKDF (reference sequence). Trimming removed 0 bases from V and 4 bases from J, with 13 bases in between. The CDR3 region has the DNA TGTGCCACCAGCAGAGATAGGGCGAAGGGGAATCAGCCCCAGCATGTT. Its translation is CATSRDRAKGNQPQHV.

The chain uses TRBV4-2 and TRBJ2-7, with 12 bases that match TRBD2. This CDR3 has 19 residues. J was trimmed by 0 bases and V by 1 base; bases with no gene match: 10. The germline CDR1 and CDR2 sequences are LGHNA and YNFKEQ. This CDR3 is CASSQVGLAGTKFSYEQYF. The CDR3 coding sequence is TGTGCCAGCAGCCAAGTGGGACTAGCGGGCACAAAATTCTCCTACGAGCAGTACTTC.

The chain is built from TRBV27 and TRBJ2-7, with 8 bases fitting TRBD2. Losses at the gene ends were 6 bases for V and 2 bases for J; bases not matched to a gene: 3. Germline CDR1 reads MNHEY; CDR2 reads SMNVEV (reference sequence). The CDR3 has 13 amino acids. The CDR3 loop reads CASRGLVTYEQYF. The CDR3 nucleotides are TGTGCCAGCAGGGGACTAGTTACCTACGAGCAGTACTTC.

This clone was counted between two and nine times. For the CDR3, the DNA is TGTGCCAGTAGTCCTACAGCGAACACTGAAGCTTTCTTT. Residues: CASSPTANTEAFF. The gene calls are TRBV19 and TRBJ1-1; D not resolved. Deletions cut 5 bases from V and 1 base from J, with 8 bases between. The germline V gene has CDR1 LNHDA and CDR2 SQIVND (reference sequence). This CDR3 comprises 13 residues.

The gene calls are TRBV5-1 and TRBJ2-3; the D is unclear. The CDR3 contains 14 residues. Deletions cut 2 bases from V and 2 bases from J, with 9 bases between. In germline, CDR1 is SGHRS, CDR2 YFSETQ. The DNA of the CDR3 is TGCGCCAGCAGCTTTGCTGACTTCACAGATACGCAGTATTTT. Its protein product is CASSFADFTDTQYF.

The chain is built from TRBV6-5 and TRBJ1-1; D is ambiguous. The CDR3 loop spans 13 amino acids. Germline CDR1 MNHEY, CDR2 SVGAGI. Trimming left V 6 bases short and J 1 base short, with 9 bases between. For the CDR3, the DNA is TGTGCCAGCAGCCCCGGAGAGAACACTGAAGCTTTCTTT. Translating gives CASSPGENTEAFF.

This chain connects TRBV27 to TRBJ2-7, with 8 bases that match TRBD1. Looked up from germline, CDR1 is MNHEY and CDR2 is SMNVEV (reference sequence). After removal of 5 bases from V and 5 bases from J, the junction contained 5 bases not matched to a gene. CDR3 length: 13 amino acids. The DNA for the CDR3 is TGTGCCAGCAGTATACAGGGGGGCAACGAGCAGTACTTC. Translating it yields CASSIQGGNEQYF.

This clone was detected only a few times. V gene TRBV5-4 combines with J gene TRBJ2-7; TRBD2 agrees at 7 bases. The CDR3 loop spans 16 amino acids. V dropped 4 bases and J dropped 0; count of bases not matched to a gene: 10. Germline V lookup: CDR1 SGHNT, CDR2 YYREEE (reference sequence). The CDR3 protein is CASSPGGSFSSYEQYF. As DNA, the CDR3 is TGTGCCAGCAGCCCGGGAGGCTCCTTTAGCTCCTACGAGCAGTACTTC. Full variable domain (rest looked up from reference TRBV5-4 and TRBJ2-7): ETGVTQSPTHLIKTRGQQVTLRCSSQSGHNTVSWYQQALGQGPQFIFQYYREEENGRGNFPPRFSGLQFPNYSSELNVNALELDDSALYLCASSPGGSFSSYEQYFGPGTRLTVT.

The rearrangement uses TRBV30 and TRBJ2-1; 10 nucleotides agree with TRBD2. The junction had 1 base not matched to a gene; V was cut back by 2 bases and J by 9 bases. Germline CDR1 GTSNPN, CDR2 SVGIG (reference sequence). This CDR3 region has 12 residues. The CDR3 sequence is CAWSRTSGEQFF. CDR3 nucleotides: TGTGCCTGGAGTCGGACTAGCGGTGAGCAGTTCTTC. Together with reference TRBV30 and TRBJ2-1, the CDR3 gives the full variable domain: SQTIHQWPATLVQPVGSPLSLECTVEGTSNPNLYWYRQAAGRGLQLLFYSVGIGQISSEVPQNLSASRPQDRQFILSSKKLLLSDSGFYLCAWSRTSGEQFFGPGTRLTVL.

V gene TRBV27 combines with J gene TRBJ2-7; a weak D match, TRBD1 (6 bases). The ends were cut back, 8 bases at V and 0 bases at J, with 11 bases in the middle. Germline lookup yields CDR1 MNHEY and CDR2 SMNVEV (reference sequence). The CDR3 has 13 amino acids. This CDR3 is CASADSLSYEQYF. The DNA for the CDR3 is TGTGCCAGCGCGGACAGCCTCTCCTACGAGCAGTACTTC.

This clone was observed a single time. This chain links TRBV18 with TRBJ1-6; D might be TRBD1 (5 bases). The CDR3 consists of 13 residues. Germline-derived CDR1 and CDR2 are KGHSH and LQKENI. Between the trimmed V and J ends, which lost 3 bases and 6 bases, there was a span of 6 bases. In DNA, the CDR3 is TGTGCCAGCTCACCGACAGTTAATTCACCCCTCCACTTT. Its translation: CASSPTVNSPLHF.